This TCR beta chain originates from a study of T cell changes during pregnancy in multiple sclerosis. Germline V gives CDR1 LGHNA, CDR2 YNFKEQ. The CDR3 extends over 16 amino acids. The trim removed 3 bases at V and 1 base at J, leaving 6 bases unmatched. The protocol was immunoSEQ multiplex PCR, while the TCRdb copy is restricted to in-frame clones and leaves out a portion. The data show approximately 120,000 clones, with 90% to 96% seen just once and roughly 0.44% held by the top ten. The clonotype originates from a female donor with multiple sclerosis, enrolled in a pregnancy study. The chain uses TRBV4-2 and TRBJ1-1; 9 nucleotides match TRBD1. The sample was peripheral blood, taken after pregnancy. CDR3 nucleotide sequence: TGTGCCAGCAGCCAGTACAGGGGGCGGGGGAACACTGAAGCTTTCTTT. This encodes CASSQYRGRGNTEAFF.